This TCR beta chain was sequenced in a study of blood T cells in healthy people across ages. This CDR3 is built from 21 residues. The V and J ends lost 6 bases and 0 bases, in that order; junction bases with no gene match: 23. CDR1 and CDR2 (germline): SGHNT, YENEEA. It was with a sample-barcoded 5' primer and a J-beta primer mix that a second PCR of roughly 7 to 11 cycles was run. Per-sample output comprised a minimum of 2.5 million paired-end reads containing CDR3. TCRdb used MiXCR to reprocess the 5' RACE reads, holding one entry per CDR3 protein. Of some 1,800,000 distinct CDR3 sequences in the sample, about 39% were seen once.

Sequences were obtained from blood. The rearrangement joins TRBV11-3 to TRBJ2-1; 7 bases are a match to TRBD1. This TCR was sampled from a human donor in good health. The CDR3 spells CASRTLKGAGGAARSYNEQFF. CDR3 sequence (DNA): TGTGCCAGCAGGACCTTGAAAGGGGCAGGGGGAGCAGCACGCTCCTACAATGAGCAGTTCTTC.